This TCR beta chain was observed in a study of graft-versus-host responses after intestinal transplantation. Across the study: Tacrolimus and steroids were given for about 3 years to all recipients after anti-thymocyte globulin induction. Study outcomes and limitations: The study associated peak circulating GvH clone levels with early post-transplant HvG declines. The presence of high graft-versus-host to host-versus-graft clonal ratios in allografts characterized patients with graft-donor T cell macrochimerism.

In the case of this clone: Its specificity is unknown.

Only in-frame clones appear in the TCRdb table, and some are missing; sequencing was by immunoSEQ multiplex PCR. The sample includes 85,000 to 90,000 clones, around 83% seen only once; the top ten take roughly 15%. The receptor comes from a human donor who received an intestinal transplant. The material sequenced was unstimulated CD8+ T cells sorted from spleen or lymph node cells, taken before intestinal transplant.

The CDR3: CASSYSSAANTEAFF. The CDR3 nucleotides read TGTGCCAGCAGTTACTCTTCCGCAGCAAACACTGAAGCTTTCTTT. The chain is built from TRBV6-5 and TRBJ1-1; D unclear. Per germline, CDR1 MNHEY and CDR2 SVGAGI. The length of the CDR3 is 15 residues. The ends were cut back, 0 bases at V and 2 bases at J, with 10 bases in the middle.